Listed here is a single T cell receptor (beta chain). Its antigen has not been determined. Base qualities are missing; no much larger clone stands one base away. CDR1 and CDR2 (SGHRS, YFSETQ) derive from the germline V gene. The junction carries 7 bases between V and J, which are trimmed by 3 bases and 1 base respectively. Its CDR3 holds 13 amino acids, cysteine through phenylalanine. The sequence is cut down to CDR3 DNA, 39 bases in frame from base 1. The library came from 5' RACE. The run used an Illumina HiSeq 2500. A second PCR of about 6 to 12 cycles was run with a J-beta primer mix and a sample-barcoded 5' primer. A unique molecular identifier was introduced onto each TCR beta cDNA molecule by a template-switch 5' adaptor carrying 12 random nucleotides. At least 3 million CDR3-containing paired-end reads were obtained from each sample. All of the RNA was converted into first-strand cDNA using the Mint cDNA synthesis kit, with a TRBC-specific oligonucleotide serving as the primer. All cDNA was treated with uracil-DNA glycosylase and then went through a first 18-cycle PCR with the universal primers M1SS and BC2_uni_R. Per the original workflow: Each sample was normalized by randomly selecting 1 million high-quality reads, each carrying a distinct molecular identifier. Instead of being binned into consensus sequences, reads with shared molecular identifiers were discarded. MiTCR, run with a Q25 quality threshold and the strictest error-elimination algorithm, handled CDR3 identification, clonotype clustering and error correction. A nonparametric unseen species model using Euler transformation provided a lower-bound estimate of total TCR beta diversity. TCRdb's own reprocessing of the public reads used fastp at Q25 and MiXCR and kept productive beta chains. Rows with a matching CDR3 protein are joined into one entry that keeps the most common DNA and genes. TCRdb, rather than the study authors, made the V and J calls. The sample has 1 million to 1.2 million distinct CDR3 sequences on record, 35% to 40% of them singletons. Approximately 14% of the sample is held by the ten biggest clonotypes.

This entry is derived from a study of blood T cells in healthy people across ages (dated by TCRdb to 2015 to 2017). Looking at the study overall: In model experiments, template switching captured roughly one uniquely barcoded TCR beta cDNA molecule for every two T cells. For two donors (one aged 18 to 30 and one aged 80 or older), the study analyzed two additional independent replicas of 1 million unique cDNA reads from the same blood draw. Age-related changes in TCR beta repertoire diversity were measured in the study by deep sequencing normalized with unique cDNA molecular identifiers. To avoid experimental bias, donors of different ages were spread randomly across the sequencing lanes. Donors were grouped into four age groups: young (average roughly 15 years), middle-aged (under 40), aged (over 55) and long-lived (about 82). What the study reported, not specific to this receptor: There was a strong correlation between observed TCR beta diversity and the percentage of naive T cells measured by flow cytometry. As age increased, observed TCR beta diversity per million T cells dropped in a roughly linear way, and a significant reduction was already evident by age about 40. Compared with the aged group, the long-lived group had more naive CD4+ T cells, fewer expanded clones and increased TCR diversity, a pattern suggesting age selection. Total diversity estimates from one million sequenced T cells were considered lower bounds and underestimates. Since profiling was done on bulk unsorted PBMCs, naive and antigen-experienced compartments could not be conclusively compared. The CMV infection status of donors was not known, potentially confounding age-related changes in expanded clonotypes.

Donors were 39 systemically healthy Caucasian individuals from Russia aged 6 to 90 years. About 9.1 milliliters of peripheral blood were collected from each donor into EDTA-treated Vacutainer tubes. Ficoll-Paque density-gradient centrifugation was used to isolate PBMCs, with at least 7 million per sample. Trizol reagent was used to extract total RNA from the PBMCs, yielding at least 5.5 micrograms per sample. The percentages of naive CD45RAhigh/CD27high T cells were determined by flow cytometry on a PBMC aliquot from every donor. The TCR sequence derives from a young man in good health. Sequenced input: blood. The rearranged chain carries TRBV5-1 and TRBJ1-1; the D gene is unclear. The DNA sequence reads TGCGCCAGCAGCTCCGGGTCGAACACTGAAGCTTTCTTT. This yields the protein CASSSGSNTEAFF. The CDR3 plus the reference TRBV5-1 and TRBJ1-1 genes for the other parts give the full variable domain: KAGVTQTPRYLIKTRGQQVTLSCSPISGHRSVSWYQQTPGQGLQFLFEYFSETQRNKGNFPGRFSGRQFSNSRSEMNVSTLELGDSALYLCASSSGSNTEAFFGQGTRLTVV.